Detailed here is one T cell receptor beta chain. Antigen specificity is unknown. Per the germline V gene, CDR1 is MNHEY and CDR2 is SVGAGI. CDR3 size: 13 residues. The ends were cut back, 8 bases at V and 0 bases at J, with 10 bases in the middle. This sample is part of a study of cytomegalovirus exposure and HLA in healthy donors. The PCR employed 60 Vbeta primers together with 13 Jbeta primers. The table came from immunoSEQ multiplex PCR; TCRdb's copy has only in-frame clones and leaves some out. The sample has 200,000 or so clones; more than 65% are singletons. Broader study findings: Other equally common chains were less clonally expanded than HLA-associated TCR beta chains, a later analysis showed. When presence/absence was analysed, sequencing depth was taken to be roughly uniform across donors.

Sequencing was performed on PBMCs. The gene calls are TRBV6-5 and TRBJ1-1; no reliable D call. The origin of this receptor is a woman in her thirties in good health and CMV-seropositive. CDR3 region: CASRDPMNTEAFF. The DNA of the CDR3 is TGTGCCAGCCGGGATCCCATGAACACTGAAGCTTTCTTT.